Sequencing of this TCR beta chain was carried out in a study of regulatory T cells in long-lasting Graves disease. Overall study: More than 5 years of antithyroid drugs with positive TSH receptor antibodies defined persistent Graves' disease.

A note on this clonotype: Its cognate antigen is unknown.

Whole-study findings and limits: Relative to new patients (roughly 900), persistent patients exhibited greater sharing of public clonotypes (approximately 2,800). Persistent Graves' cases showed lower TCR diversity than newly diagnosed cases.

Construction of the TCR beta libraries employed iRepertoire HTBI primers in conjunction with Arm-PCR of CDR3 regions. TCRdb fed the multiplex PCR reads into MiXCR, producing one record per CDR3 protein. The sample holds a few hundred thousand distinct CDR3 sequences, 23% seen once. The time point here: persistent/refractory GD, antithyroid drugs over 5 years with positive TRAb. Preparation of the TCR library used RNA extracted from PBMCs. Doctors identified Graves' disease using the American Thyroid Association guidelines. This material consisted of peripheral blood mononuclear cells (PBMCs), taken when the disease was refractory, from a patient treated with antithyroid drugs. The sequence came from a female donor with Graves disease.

CDR3 protein: CASSGPMAQGAMQQYF. The CDR3 region has the DNA TGCGCCAGCAGCGGTCCCATGGCACAGGGGGCGATGCAGCAGTACTTC. The chain couples TRBV5-1 to TRBJ2-7; TRBD1 aligns across 9 bases. The CDR3 covers 16 residues. V shed 4 bases and J 8 bases; nucleotides not matched to a gene: 16. Germline V gene sequence: CDR1 SGHRS, CDR2 YFSETQ.